The sequence of this T cell receptor beta chain was determined in a study of blood T cell repertoires in COVID-19. Membership in each cohort depended on participant-reported clinical history. CDR1 is SGHRS and CDR2 is YFSETQ in the germline V gene. This CDR3 contains 15 residues. The ends lost 0 bases at V and 5 bases at J; junction bases unmatched: 5. Assay: immunoSEQ multiplex PCR; the TCRdb copy retains only in-frame clones and omits some. This table holds some 190,000 clones, about 84% found once. The clonotype originates from a man in his forties or fifties with acute COVID-19. Sequences were obtained from PBMCs or T cells enriched from blood (not recorded which). The chain couples TRBV5-1 to TRBJ2-1; 7 nucleotides line up with TRBD2. The CDR3 is CASSLGPGGNNEQFF. In nucleotides, the CDR3 is TGCGCCAGCAGCTTGGGGCCCGGGGGGAACAATGAGCAGTTCTTC. Together with reference TRBV5-1 and TRBJ2-1, the CDR3 gives the full variable domain: KAGVTQTPRYLIKTRGQQVTLSCSPISGHRSVSWYQQTPGQGLQFLFEYFSETQRNKGNFPGRFSGRQFSNSRSEMNVSTLELGDSALYLCASSLGPGGNNEQFFGPGTRLTVL.